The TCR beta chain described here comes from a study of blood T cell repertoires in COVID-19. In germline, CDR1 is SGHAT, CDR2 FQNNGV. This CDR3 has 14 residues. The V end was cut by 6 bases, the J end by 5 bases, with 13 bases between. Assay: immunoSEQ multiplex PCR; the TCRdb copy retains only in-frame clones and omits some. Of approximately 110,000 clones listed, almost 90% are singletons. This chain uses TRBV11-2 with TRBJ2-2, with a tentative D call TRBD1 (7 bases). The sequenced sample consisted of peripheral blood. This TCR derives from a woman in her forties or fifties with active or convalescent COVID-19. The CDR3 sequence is CASRQQGRTGELFF. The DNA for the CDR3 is TGTGCCAGCAGGCAACAGGGGAGGACCGGGGAGCTGTTTTTT.